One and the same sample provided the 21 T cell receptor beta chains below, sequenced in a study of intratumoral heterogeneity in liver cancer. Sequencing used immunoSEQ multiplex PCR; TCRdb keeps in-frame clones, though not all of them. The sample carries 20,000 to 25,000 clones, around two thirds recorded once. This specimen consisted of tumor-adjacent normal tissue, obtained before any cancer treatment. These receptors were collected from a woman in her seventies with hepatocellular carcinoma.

Here the CDR3 reads CASSNPKYGYTF. The DNA for the CDR3 is TGTGCCAGCAGCAACCCGAAATATGGCTACACCTTC. The J gene is TRBJ1-2, the V gene TRBV7-6, with unresolved D. Trimming removed 5 bases at V and 5 bases at J, with 9 bases between. The CDR3 is 12 residues long. Germline V gives CDR1 SGHVS, CDR2 FNYEAQ.

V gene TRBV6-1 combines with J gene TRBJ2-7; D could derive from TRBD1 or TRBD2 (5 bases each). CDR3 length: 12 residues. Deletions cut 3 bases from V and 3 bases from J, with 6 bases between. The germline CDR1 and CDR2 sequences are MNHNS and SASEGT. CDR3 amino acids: CASSEGDYEQYF. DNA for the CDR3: TGTGCCAGCAGTGAGGGGGACTACGAGCAGTACTTC.

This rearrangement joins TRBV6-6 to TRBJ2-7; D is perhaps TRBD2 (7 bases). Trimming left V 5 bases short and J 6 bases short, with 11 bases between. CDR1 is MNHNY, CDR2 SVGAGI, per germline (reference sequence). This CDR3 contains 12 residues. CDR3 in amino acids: CASSRGGLEQYF. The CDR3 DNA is TGTGCCAGCAGTAGGGGGGGCCTCGAGCAGTACTTC.

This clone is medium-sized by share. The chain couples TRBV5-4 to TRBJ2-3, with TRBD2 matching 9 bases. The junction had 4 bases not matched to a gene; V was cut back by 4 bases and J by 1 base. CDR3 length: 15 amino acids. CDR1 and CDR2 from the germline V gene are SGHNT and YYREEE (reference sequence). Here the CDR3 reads CASSARTSGTDTQYF. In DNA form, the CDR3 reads TGTGCCAGCAGCGCCCGGACTAGCGGCACAGATACGCAGTATTTT.

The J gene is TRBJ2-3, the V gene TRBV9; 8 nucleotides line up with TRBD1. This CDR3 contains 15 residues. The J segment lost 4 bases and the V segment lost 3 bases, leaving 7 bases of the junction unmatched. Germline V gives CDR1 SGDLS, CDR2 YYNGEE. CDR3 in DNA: TGTGCCAGCAGCGAGACAGGGGTTGCCGCAGATACGCAGTATTTT. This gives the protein CASSETGVAADTQYF.

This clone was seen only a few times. The CDR3 region has the DNA TGCAGTGCTAGAGATGGTCGCGAGCAGTACTTC. Translation: CSARDGREQYF. The V call is TRBV20-1, the J call TRBJ2-7, with no clear D. Germline-derived CDR1 and CDR2 are DFQATT and SNEGSKA (reference sequence). The V gene lost 0 bases and the J gene lost 6 bases, with 6 bases spanning the gap. The CDR3 contains 11 residues.

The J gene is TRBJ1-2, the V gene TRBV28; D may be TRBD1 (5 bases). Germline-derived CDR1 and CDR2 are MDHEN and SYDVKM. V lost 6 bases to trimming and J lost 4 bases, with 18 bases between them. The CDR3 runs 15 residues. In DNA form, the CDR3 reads TGTGCCAGCAGGCGAGGGTCGGGGCACCGCTATGGCTACACCTTC. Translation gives CASRRGSGHRYGYTF.

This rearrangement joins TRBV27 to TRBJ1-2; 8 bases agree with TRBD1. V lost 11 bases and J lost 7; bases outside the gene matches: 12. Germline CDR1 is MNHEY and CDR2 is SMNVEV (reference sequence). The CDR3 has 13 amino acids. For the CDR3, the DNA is TGTGCCGTAAGACAGGGGACCTATGGTGGCTACACCTTC. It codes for CAVRQGTYGGYTF.

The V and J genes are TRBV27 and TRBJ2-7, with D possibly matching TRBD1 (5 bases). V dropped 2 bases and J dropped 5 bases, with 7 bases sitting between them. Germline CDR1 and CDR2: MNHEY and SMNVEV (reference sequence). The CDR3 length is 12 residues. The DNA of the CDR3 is TGTGCCAGCAGTTTACCAGGGAACGAGCAGTACTTC. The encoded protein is CASSLPGNEQYF.

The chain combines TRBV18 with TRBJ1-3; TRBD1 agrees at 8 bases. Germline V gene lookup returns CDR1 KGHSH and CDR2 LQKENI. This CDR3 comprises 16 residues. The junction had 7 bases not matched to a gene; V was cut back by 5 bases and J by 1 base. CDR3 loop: CASSSSGGQSGNTIYF. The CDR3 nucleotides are TGTGCCAGCTCATCCTCAGGGGGCCAGTCTGGAAACACCATATATTTT.

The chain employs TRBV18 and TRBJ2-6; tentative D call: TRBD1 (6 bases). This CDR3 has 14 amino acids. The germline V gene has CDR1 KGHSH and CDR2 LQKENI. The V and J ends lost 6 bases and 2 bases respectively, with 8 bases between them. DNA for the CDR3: TGTGCCAGCTCGAAGGGGGCTGGGGCCAACGTCCTGACTTTC. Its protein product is CASSKGAGANVLTF.

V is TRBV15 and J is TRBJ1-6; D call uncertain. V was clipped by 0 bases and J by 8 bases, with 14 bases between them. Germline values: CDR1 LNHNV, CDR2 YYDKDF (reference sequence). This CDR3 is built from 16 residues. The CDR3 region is CATSRDRSRIHSPLHF. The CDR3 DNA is TGTGCCACCAGCAGAGACAGGTCGCGGATCCATTCACCCCTCCACTTT.

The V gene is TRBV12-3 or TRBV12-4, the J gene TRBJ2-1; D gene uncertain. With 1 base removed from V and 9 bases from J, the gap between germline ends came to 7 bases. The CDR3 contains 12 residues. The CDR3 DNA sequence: TGTGCCAGCAGTTTAGGGGCCGGTGAGCAGTTCTTC. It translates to CASSLGAGEQFF.

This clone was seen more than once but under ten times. CDR3 loop: CASSQRQVTDTQYF. As DNA, the CDR3 is TGTGCCAGCAGCCAGCGACAGGTCACAGATACGCAGTATTTT. The V call is TRBV3-1 (or the pseudogene TRBV3-2), the J call TRBJ2-3, with a tentative D call TRBD1 (6 bases). Germline assignment: CDR1 LGHDT and CDR2 YNNKEL (reference sequence). Trimming pared 3 bases from V and 2 bases from J, leaving 9 bases between. The CDR3 covers 14 residues.

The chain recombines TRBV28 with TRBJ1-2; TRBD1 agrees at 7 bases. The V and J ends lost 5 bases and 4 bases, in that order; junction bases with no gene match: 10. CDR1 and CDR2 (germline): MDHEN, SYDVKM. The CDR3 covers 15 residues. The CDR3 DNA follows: TGTGCCAGCAGTATAACCCAACAGGGGACCTATGGCTACACCTTC. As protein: CASSITQQGTYGYTF.

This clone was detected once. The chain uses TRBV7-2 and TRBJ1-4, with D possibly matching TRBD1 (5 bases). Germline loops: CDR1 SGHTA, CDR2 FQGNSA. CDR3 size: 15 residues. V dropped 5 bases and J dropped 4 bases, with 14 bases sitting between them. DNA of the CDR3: TGTGCCAGCAGCCCGCCCGGGGCGGGTAATGAAAAACTGTTTTTT. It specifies CASSPPGAGNEKLFF.

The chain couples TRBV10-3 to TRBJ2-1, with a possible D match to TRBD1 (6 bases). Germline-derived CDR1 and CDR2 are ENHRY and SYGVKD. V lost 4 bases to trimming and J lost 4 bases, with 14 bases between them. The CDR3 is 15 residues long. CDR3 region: CAISVGQLKYNEQFF. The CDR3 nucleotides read TGTGCCATCAGTGTCGGACAGCTTAAGTACAATGAGCAGTTCTTC.

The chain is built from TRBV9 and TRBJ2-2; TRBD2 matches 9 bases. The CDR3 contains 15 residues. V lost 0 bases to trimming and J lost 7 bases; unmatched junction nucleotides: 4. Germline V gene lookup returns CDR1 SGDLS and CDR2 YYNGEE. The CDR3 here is CASSVVAGDVGELFF. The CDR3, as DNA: TGTGCCAGCAGCGTAGTAGCGGGAGATGTCGGGGAGCTGTTTTTT.

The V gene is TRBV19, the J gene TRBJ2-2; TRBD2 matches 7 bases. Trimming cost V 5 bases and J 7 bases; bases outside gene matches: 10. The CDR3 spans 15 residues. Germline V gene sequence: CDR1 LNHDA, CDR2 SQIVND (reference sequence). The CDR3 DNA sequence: TGTGCCAGTAGTTTAGGCGGGAGAAGCGGCGGGGAGCTGTTTTTT. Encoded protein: CASSLGGRSGGELFF. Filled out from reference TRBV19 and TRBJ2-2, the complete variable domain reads DGGITQSPKYLFRKEGQNVTLSCEQNLNHDAMYWYRQDPGQGLRLIYYSQIVNDFQKGDIAEGYSVSREKKESFPLTVTSAQKNPTAFYLCASSLGGRSGGELFFGEGSRLTVL.

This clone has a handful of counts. This CDR3 reads CASSSGLAGGPGTDTQYF. The DNA for the CDR3 is TGCGCCAGCAGCTCTGGACTAGCGGGAGGGCCTGGAACAGATACGCAGTATTTT. The chain employs TRBV5-1 and TRBJ2-3, with 15 bases identical to TRBD2. Germline CDR1 and CDR2: SGHRS and YFSETQ. CDR3 length equals 18 residues. V dropped 3 bases and J dropped 3; count of bases not matched to a gene: 8.

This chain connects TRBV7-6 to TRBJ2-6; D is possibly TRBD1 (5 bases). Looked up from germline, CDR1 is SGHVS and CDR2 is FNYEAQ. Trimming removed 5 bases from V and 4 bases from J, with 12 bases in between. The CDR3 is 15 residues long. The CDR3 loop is CASSRVGQGANVLTF. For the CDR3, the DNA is TGTGCCAGCAGCCGGGTGGGGCAGGGGGCCAACGTCCTGACTTTC. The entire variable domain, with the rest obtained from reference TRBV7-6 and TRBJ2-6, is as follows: GAGVSQSPRYKVTKRGQDVALRCDPISGHVSLYWYRQALGQGPEFLTYFNYEAQQDKSGLPNDRFSAERPEGSISTLTIQRTEQRDSAMYRCASSRVGQGANVLTFGAGSRLTVL.